The clone carrying this TCR beta chain was detected a few times. Its cognate antigen is unknown. Some clones are missing from TCRdb's copy, which holds only in-frame ones; the method was immunoSEQ multiplex PCR. The sample gives about 64,000 clones, 75% to 85% of which show up once; around 5% is in the top ten. CDR3 length equals 14 residues. Trimming took 2 bases from V and 10 from J, leaving 14 bases between them. The germline V gene has CDR1 SNHLY and CDR2 FYNNEI. These data come from a study of pediatric ulcerative colitis. Study-wide results and caveats: No controls had the two rectal clonotypes shared by ulcerative colitis patients.

This TCR derives from a boy younger than 18 with moderate ulcerative colitis. The gene calls are TRBV2 and TRBJ1-4; no firm D call. Sequenced sample: blood. CDR3: CASSEYEQRGKLFF. The CDR3 DNA reads as TGTGCCAGCAGTGAATACGAACAGCGAGGAAAACTGTTTTTT.